The 9 T cell receptor beta chains below were found in one sample sequenced in a study of a mutant IDH1 vaccine in newly diagnosed glioma. Antigen specificity for these receptors is unknown. Indicated time point: week 11, during vaccination. Topical imiquimod was applied with each vaccine dose, which held 300 ug of mutant IDH1 20-mer peptide. Sequenced by immunoSEQ multiplex PCR; TCRdb stores in-frame clones only, minus some. The sample has roughly 130,000 clones; about 82% are singletons. The material was PBMCs, obtained from a glioma patient whose treatment included an IDH1 peptide vaccine. The source is a man aged 35 to 55 with glioma.

The rearrangement links TRBV27 to TRBJ2-1; D remains ambiguous. Trimming removed 2 bases from V and 2 bases from J, with 4 bases in between. The CDR3 runs to 13 residues. CDR1 and CDR2 from the germline V gene are MNHEY and SMNVEV (reference sequence). This CDR3 reads CASSLPPYNEQFF. The CDR3 DNA is TGTGCCAGCAGTTTACCCCCCTACAATGAGCAGTTCTTC.

This chain connects TRBV21-1 to TRBJ1-5. TRBV21-1 represents a pseudogene. The CDR3 consists of 14 residues. This CDR3 reads CASSPPDRNQPQHF. The CDR3 DNA is TGTGCCAGCAGCCCGCCGGACCGCAATCAGCCCCAGCATTTT.

The CDR3, as DNA: TGTGCCAGCAGCGTAGCTGGGAACTACGAGCAGTACTTC. This sequence encodes CASSVAGNYEQYF. The V call is TRBV9, the J call TRBJ2-7; D is unclear. The CDR3 covers 13 residues. Between the trimmed V and J ends, which lost 0 bases and 3 bases, there was a span of 7 bases. Germline values: CDR1 SGDLS, CDR2 YYNGEE.

J is TRBJ2-2 and V is TRBV6-5; no firm D call. This CDR3 region has 13 residues. CDR1 and CDR2 from the germline V gene are MNHEY and SVGAGI. V gave up 6 bases and J gave up 0 bases, with 5 bases separating them. The CDR3 coding sequence is TGTGCCAGCAGACTTACGAACACCGGGGAGCTGTTTTTT. Its translation is CASRLTNTGELFF.

This chain links TRBV27 with TRBJ1-1, with a possible D match to TRBD1 (5 bases). Germline CDR1 and CDR2: MNHEY and SMNVEV (reference sequence). With 11 bases removed from V and 0 bases from J, the gap between germline ends came to 13 bases. This CDR3 contains 13 residues. The CDR3 loop is CAPRRRVNTEAFF. The DNA of the CDR3 is TGTGCCCCAAGGCGCAGGGTGAACACTGAAGCTTTCTTT.

The V call is TRBV28, the J call TRBJ2-3, with a possible D match to TRBD1 (6 bases). CDR1 MDHEN and CDR2 SYDVKM come from the germline V gene. The CDR3 covers 18 residues. Trimming left V 5 bases short and J 7 bases short, with 28 bases between. The CDR3 nucleotides read TGTGCCAGCAGTCTTGAAACTTTGGGTGGGACACTTGTATATACGCAGTATTTT. Translation gives CASSLETLGGTLVYTQYF.

For the CDR3, the DNA is TGTGCCAGCTCACCAGTTCCCCCAGAGACCCAGTACTTC. As protein: CASSPVPPETQYF. V gene TRBV18 combines with J gene TRBJ2-5, with D uncertain. The V gene's germline CDR1 is KGHSH and CDR2 LQKENI. V lost 2 bases, J lost 4 bases, and 8 bases lay in between. The CDR3 runs 13 residues.

This clone has more than one count but fewer than ten. This rearrangement joins TRBV7-9 to TRBJ1-2; D not certain. V gave up 4 bases and J gave up 5 bases, with 11 bases separating them. The CDR3 spans 13 residues. CDR1 SEHNR and CDR2 FQNEAQ come from the germline V gene (reference sequence). The CDR3 spells CASSSRTVYGYTF. The CDR3 region has the DNA TGTGCCAGCAGCTCCCGGACGGTATATGGCTACACCTTC. The complete variable domain, with remaining parts taken from reference TRBV7-9 and TRBJ1-2, reads DTGVSQNPRHKITKRGQNVTFRCDPISEHNRLYWYRQTLGQGPEFLTYFQNEAQLEKSRLLSDRFSAERPKGSFSTLEIQRTEQGDSAMYLCASSSRTVYGYTFGSGTRLTVV.

The DNA for the CDR3 is TGTGCCAGCAGTCCGGAGCTTGGGGGTCGTGAAAAACTGTTTTTT. This codes for CASSPELGGREKLFF. This sequence joins TRBV6-6 and TRBJ1-4, with D maybe TRBD1 (5 bases). Trimming cost V 5 bases and J 7 bases, with 17 bases left between them. Germline V CDR1 and CDR2: MNHNY, SVGAGI (reference sequence). The CDR3 totals 15 residues.